This T cell receptor beta chain was observed in a study of T cell responses to AZD1222 COVID-19 vaccine. Study-wide findings and caveats: CD4 TCRs associated with vaccination spanned spike, dominating at 160-218 and 743-854. Spike-specific TCR breadth and depth grew following two AZD1222 doses. Among the donors, most were white British and more were female, and clonal diversity was possibly underestimated.

Clones were read by immunoSEQ multiplex PCR, and TCRdb kept only the in-frame ones, dropping some. The sample lists approximately 70,000 clones, about 80% occurring once. From germline, CDR1 is SGDLS and CDR2 YYNGEE. The V and J ends lost 3 bases and 3 bases respectively, with 12 bases between them. The CDR3 loop spans 14 amino acids. Turning to this clone: Its antigen is currently unknown.

This chain uses TRBV9 with TRBJ1-1, with D maybe TRBD1 (5 bases). Sequenced material: peripheral blood, taken 28 days after the second AZD1222 dose. The sequence derives from an adult who received the AZD1222 COVID-19 vaccine. CDR3 residues: CASSASQGYTEAFF. CDR3 sequence (DNA): TGTGCCAGCAGCGCCTCTCAGGGATACACTGAAGCTTTCTTT.